Ten or more counts support the clone carrying this TCR beta chain. Its target is unknown. The V segment lost 5 bases and the J segment 4 bases; nucleotides outside the gene matches: 8. The CDR3 runs to 14 residues. In germline, CDR1 is MDHEN, CDR2 SYDVKM. These data originate in a study of T cells in Graves' hyperthyroidism and ophthalmopathy. About the research overall: Specimen type is peripheral blood, collected at initial diagnosis prior to any treatment.

For the diagnoses, clinical symptoms, serum thyroxine and TRAb, thyroid ultrasound and orbital computed tomography were used. Whole-study results and caveats: Blood also contained most expanded thyroid clonotypes above 0.001.

Researchers amplified the TCR beta CDR3 regions from RNA transcripts. With the HTBI primer set, the TCR CDR3 went through a first round of RT-PCR. TCRdb reanalysed the multiplex PCR reads using MiXCR and keeps one entry per CDR3 protein. Of 500,000 to 600,000 distinct CDR3 sequences listed, roughly 21% are singletons. V usage is TRBV28 and J usage is TRBJ2-7; 7 bases are shared with TRBD2. Sequencing was done on a sample of blood. This TCR came from a man between 35 and 55 years old with Graves' ophthalmopathy. CDR3 in amino acids: CASSTQTSRYEQYF. In nucleotides, the CDR3 is TGTGCCAGCAGTACCCAGACTAGCAGGTACGAGCAGTACTTC.